This TCR beta chain was sequenced in a study of T cell responses to AZD1222 COVID-19 vaccine. Using immunoSEQ multiplex PCR, the repertoire was profiled, and TCRdb retains in-frame clones only, with some absent. The data contain approximately 90,000 clones, around nine tenths of them singletons. This clone was seen just once. The antigen remains undetermined. Germline V gene data show CDR1 as SGHTA and CDR2 as FQGNSA. This CDR3 region has 14 residues. J gave up 11 bases and V 5 bases, and 10 bases lay outside the gene matches. Study-wide results and caveats: As reported, nearly half of all spike-specific TCRs target variant regions that are unmutated. A mostly white British donor set with more females was recruited, and clonal diversity was possibly underestimated.

The V gene is TRBV7-2, the J gene TRBJ1-1, with TRBD1 matching 11 bases. The receptor was derived from an adult in good health. The sequenced sample was peripheral blood, obtained on day 0 of AZD1222 vaccination. The CDR3 region is CASSMGQGVSFAFF. The CDR3 nucleotides are TGTGCCAGCAGCATGGGACAGGGGGTGTCTTTTGCTTTCTTT.